This T cell receptor beta chain appears in the sequencing data of a study of radiotherapy plus CTLA-4 blockade in lung cancer (dated by TCRdb to 2017 to 2018). Notes on the research overall: Objective responses occurred in 15% to 20% of enrolled patients, and under 40% achieved disease control.

In this study, focal radiation therapy paired with CTLA-4 blockade (ipilimumab) was tested in patients who had chemo-refractory metastatic non-small-cell lung cancer. General study outcomes and caveats: Increased serum interferon-beta after radiation, together with early dynamic changes in blood T cell clones, were reported to be the strongest predictors of response. After treatment with radiotherapy and ipilimumab, TCR clones that originated in tumors expanded in peripheral blood.

To prepare the library, the immunoSEQ multiplex PCR assay was applied. Held by TCRdb, this immuneACCESS table contains in-frame sequences only and omits some clones. Under half of the omission traces to an unresolved V gene where checked; the cause of the rest is unknown. The sample table shows about 97,000 clones, and roughly 74% are seen once. 2.5% to 3.5% of the sample belongs to the ten largest clones. A distance of 11 bases separates the germline ends of V and J, which lose 4 bases and 7 bases respectively. From the cysteine through the phenylalanine, the CDR3 covers 13 amino acids. CDR3 DNA only is kept here, 39 bases in frame from base 1. Sequences MRHNA (CDR1) and SNTAGT (CDR2) are obtained from the germline V gene. As regards this clone: What this receptor recognizes is not known. No base quality information exists; no much larger clone differs at one position.

Sample: peripheral blood, taken from a patient treated with radiotherapy plus ipilimumab. The sequence was obtained from a human donor with non-small cell lung cancer who had a partial response to radiotherapy plus ipilimumab. Some clones in this sample may be carry-over from other donors' samples. This receptor chain uses TRBV6-4 and TRBJ1-5; a confident D gene designation cannot be given. The CDR3 corresponds to CASSVGEGQPQHF. The DNA reads as follows: TGTGCCAGCAGTGTAGGAGAGGGACAGCCCCAGCATTTT.